Following are 13 T cell receptor beta chains from one sample sequenced in a study of blood T cell repertoires in COVID-19 (dated by TCRdb to the early 2020s). Receptors were amplified or captured by the immunoSEQ multiplex PCR assay. In its TCRdb copy, this immuneACCESS table keeps in-frame sequences only and misses some clones. Where compared with another copy, unresolved V genes explain less than half of these, and the others have no known cause. In all, the sample holds 250,000 to 350,000 clones, and about 91% of those were seen once. Approximately 6.6% of the sample is in the top ten clones. Input material: peripheral blood. The source of these receptors is a woman aged 25-40 years who had recovered from COVID-19.

The chain has TRBV4-1 and TRBJ1-2; 7 bases are a match to TRBD1. Germline CDR1 is MGHRA and CDR2 is YSYEKL. The CDR3 totals 15 residues. The trim removed 4 bases at V and 3 bases at J, leaving 8 bases unmatched. The CDR3 DNA reads TGCGCCAGCAGCCCCTCGGGGCAGGGGGACTATGGCTACACCTTC. The encoded protein is CASSPSGQGDYGYTF.

The J gene is TRBJ2-7, the V gene TRBV29-1; D is unclear. CDR1 SQVTM and CDR2 ANQGSEA come from the germline V gene. CDR3 length: 11 residues. V lost 5 bases, J lost 5 bases, and 10 bases lay in between. CDR3 loop: CSVKTSHEQYF. The CDR3 bases are TGCAGCGTTAAGACAAGCCACGAGCAGTACTTC.

This chain joins TRBV10-3 and TRBJ1-2, with 7 bases that match TRBD1. V shed 3 bases and J 6 bases; nucleotides not matched to a gene: 7. CDR1 ENHRY and CDR2 SYGVKD come from the germline V gene. The CDR3 contains 14 residues. The DNA of the CDR3 is TGTGCCATCAGTGACAAGGGGGCAGATAATGGCTACACCTTC. Its translation: CAISDKGADNGYTF.

The chain combines TRBV6-5 with TRBJ2-5, with D maybe TRBD1 (5 bases). The CDR3 length is 14 residues. Germline CDR1 is MNHEY and CDR2 is SVGAGI. Trimming left V 6 bases short and J 2 bases short, with 13 bases between. The CDR3 here is CASRRGRRQETQYF. In DNA, the CDR3 is TGTGCCAGCAGAAGGGGCAGGCGGCAAGAGACCCAGTACTTC.

This clone was seen only a few times. The chain joins TRBV5-4 to TRBJ2-5; D is possibly TRBD2 (5 bases). Germline CDR1 SGHNT, CDR2 YYREEE (reference sequence). Trimming removed 4 bases at V and 2 bases at J, with 12 bases between. There are 14 residues in the CDR3. The CDR3 spells CASSGMDSQETQYF. Written as DNA, the CDR3 is TGTGCCAGCAGCGGAATGGACTCTCAAGAGACCCAGTACTTC. Based on the CDR3 plus reference TRBV5-4 and TRBJ2-5, the full variable domain is ETGVTQSPTHLIKTRGQQVTLRCSSQSGHNTVSWYQQALGQGPQFIFQYYREEENGRGNFPPRFSGLQFPNYSSELNVNALELDDSALYLCASSGMDSQETQYFGPGTRLLVL.

The rearrangement joins TRBV3-1 (or the pseudogene TRBV3-2) to TRBJ1-2; 8 bases match TRBD1. The CDR3 consists of 15 residues. Trimming removed 0 bases from V and 3 bases from J; junction bases left unmatched: 3. Germline values: CDR1 LGHDT, CDR2 YNNKEL (reference sequence). CDR3 bases: TGTGCCAGCAGCCAAGACCGGACAGGGTACTATGGCTACACCTTC. Protein sequence: CASSQDRTGYYGYTF.

The gene calls are TRBV4-1 and TRBJ1-3; no firm D call. CDR3 length: 17 residues. V lost 0 bases, J lost 5 bases, and 17 bases lay in between. Germline CDR1 MGHRA, CDR2 YSYEKL. The DNA of the CDR3 is TGCGCCAGCAGCCAAGATGTGACCTCCGAGGGTAGAAACACCATATATTTT. This encodes CASSQDVTSEGRNTIYF.

The rearrangement links TRBV9 to TRBJ2-1; 9 bases line up with TRBD2. V was clipped by 3 bases and J by 6 bases; unmatched bases: 7. Germline V lookup: CDR1 SGDLS, CDR2 YYNGEE. The CDR3 is made up of 15 amino acids. CDR3 in DNA: TGTGCCAGCAGCGAGATGGAACTAGCGGGCAATGAGCAGTTCTTC. Its translation is CASSEMELAGNEQFF.

This sequence joins TRBV9 and TRBJ1-5; possible D gene TRBD1, 5 bases. This CDR3 contains 13 residues. Trimming left V 3 bases short and J 7 bases short, with 11 bases between. The germline gives CDR1 SGDLS, CDR2 YYNGEE. DNA for the CDR3: TGTGCCAGCAGCGCGGGCGGGGACCAGCCCCAGCATTTT. Amino acids: CASSAGGDQPQHF.

The DNA for the CDR3 is TGTGCCAGCAGTTCACCGACTAAGGGGCGGGGAGAGACCCAGTACTTC. This translates into CASSSPTKGRGETQYF. The rearrangement joins TRBV28 to TRBJ2-5, with a tentative D call TRBD2 (6 bases). CDR3 length: 16 amino acids. Germline CDR1 MDHEN, CDR2 SYDVKM. V lost 4 bases, J lost 4 bases, and 19 bases lay in between.

The V gene is TRBV7-2, the J gene TRBJ1-5; tentative D call: TRBD1 (6 bases). Deletions cut 5 bases from V and 7 bases from J, with 9 bases between. The length of the CDR3 is 12 residues. CDR1 is SGHTA and CDR2 is FQGNSA in the germline V gene. The CDR3 reads CASSTQGQPQHF. For the CDR3, the DNA is TGTGCCAGCAGCACCCAGGGGCAGCCCCAGCATTTT.

The V call is TRBV30, the J call TRBJ1-1; 9 nucleotides match TRBD1. This CDR3 is 13 amino acids long. V shed 3 bases, J shed 10 bases, and the junction held 9 bases outside the gene matches. Per the germline V gene, CDR1 is GTSNPN and CDR2 is SVGIG (reference sequence). The CDR3 coding sequence is TGTGCCTGGAGCGGGACAGGGTCTTTTACAGCTTTCTTT. Protein: CAWSGTGSFTAFF. The full variable domain, with the rest looked up from reference TRBV30 and TRBJ1-1, is SQTIHQWPATLVQPVGSPLSLECTVEGTSNPNLYWYRQAAGRGLQLLFYSVGIGQISSEVPQNLSASRPQDRQFILSSKKLLLSDSGFYLCAWSGTGSFTAFFGQGTRLTVV.

The chain combines TRBV6-1 with TRBJ1-6; 8 positions agree with TRBD1. Germline CDR1 and CDR2: MNHNS and SASEGT. The CDR3 runs to 15 residues. The trim removed 2 bases at V and 7 bases at J, leaving 4 bases unmatched. CDR3 nucleotides: TGTGCCAGCAGTGAAATTGGGACAGGAAATTCACCCCTCCACTTT. As protein: CASSEIGTGNSPLHF.